The sequence of this T cell receptor beta chain was determined in a study of cytomegalovirus exposure and HLA in healthy donors. Study-wide results and caveats: Specific recognition of CMV antigens was confirmed in vitro for a few chains (all CMV-associated). There were 150 to 200 TCR beta chains listed as cytomegalovirus-associated.

Per germline, CDR1 MNHNY and CDR2 SVGAGI (reference sequence). This CDR3 contains 16 residues. The J segment lost 4 bases and the V segment lost 6 bases, leaving 13 bases of the junction unmatched. This table comes from immunoSEQ multiplex PCR, and its TCRdb copy is limited to in-frame clones, with some not included. This table has almost 200,000 clones, around 80% appearing once. To note about this clone: The target antigen is unknown.

The gene calls are TRBV6-6 and TRBJ2-3, with 7 bases fitting TRBD1. This receptor was identified in a woman aged 25-40 years in good health and CMV-seronegative. The specimen sequenced was PBMCs. As DNA, the CDR3 is TGTGCCAGCAGCCATACGACAGGGAGACCCCCAGATACGCAGTATTTT. It translates to CASSHTTGRPPDTQYF.